One and the same sample provided the 2 T cell receptor beta chains below, sequenced in a study of OX40 agonist ivuxolimab in advanced cancers. The library relied on the immunoSEQ multiplex PCR assay. Imported from immuneACCESS, the table was reduced by TCRdb to in-frame sequences with V and J called. These copies leave out some clones; in studies compared against another copy, an unresolved V gene accounts for under half, and the cause of the remainder is not known. A total of tens of thousands of clones appear in this sample, roughly nine tenths of them only once. The ten largest clonotypes hold 0.76% of the sample. Sequences were derived from CD4+ or CD8+ T cells sorted from blood, sampled in a trial of the OX40 agonist ivuxolimab. Receptors originate from an adult with an advanced solid tumor such as melanoma, head and neck, liver or kidney cancer.

This rearrangement joins TRBV21-1 to TRBJ2-2; the table assigns TRBD2, which was not confirmed against the DNA. TRBV21-1 is a pseudogene locus. The CDR3 is made up of 15 amino acids. This chain's CDR3 is CASSKEVAWSGELFF. The CDR3 nucleotides are TGTGCCAGCAGCAAAGAGGTAGCTTGGTCTGGGGAGCTGTTTTTT.

The J gene is TRBJ2-7, the V gene TRBV4-1; D remains ambiguous. Germline V gene data show CDR1 as MGHRA and CDR2 as YSYEKL. This CDR3 comprises 12 residues. Trimming left V 3 bases short and J 6 bases short, with 9 bases between. The CDR3 DNA follows: TGCGCCAGCAGCCAGCCAGTTGGCGAGCAGTACTTC. This codes for CASSQPVGEQYF.